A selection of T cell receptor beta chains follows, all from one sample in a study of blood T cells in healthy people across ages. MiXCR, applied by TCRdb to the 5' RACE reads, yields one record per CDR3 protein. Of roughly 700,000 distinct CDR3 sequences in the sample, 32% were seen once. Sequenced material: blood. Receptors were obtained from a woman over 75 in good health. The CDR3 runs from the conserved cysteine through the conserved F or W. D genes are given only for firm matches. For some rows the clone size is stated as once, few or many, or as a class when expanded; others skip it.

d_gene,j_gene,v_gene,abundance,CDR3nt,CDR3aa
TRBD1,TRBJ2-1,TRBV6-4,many,TGTGCCAGCAGCCGGAGAGCCGGGACAGGAATGAATGAGCAGTTCTTC,CASSRRAGTGMNEQFF
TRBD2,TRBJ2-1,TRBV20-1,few,TGCAGTGCGCCGTTGCCGGGACTAGCGGGGGAACCCCGACTCTACAATGAGCAGTTCTTC,CSAPLPGLAGEPRLYNEQFF
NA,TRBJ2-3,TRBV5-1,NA,TGCGCCAGCAGTTTGGGGCGGGGTGATTCAGATACGCAGTATTTT,CASSLGRGDSDTQYF
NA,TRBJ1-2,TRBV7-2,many,TGTGCCAGCAGCTTAATGCCAGAGTATGGTGGCTACACCTTC,CASSLMPEYGGYTF
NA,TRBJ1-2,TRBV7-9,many,TGTGCCAGCAGCCCCGGGAGGGAGAATGGCTACACCTTC,CASSPGRENGYTF
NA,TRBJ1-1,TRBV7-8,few,TGTGCCAGCCGGATACGGGGCGGGGGTGAAGCTTTCTTT,CASRIRGGGEAFF
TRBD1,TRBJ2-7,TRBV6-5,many,TGTGCCAGCGGAATCAAGGGGGCTGGCGAGCAGTACTTC,CASGIKGAGEQYF
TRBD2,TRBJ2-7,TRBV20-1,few,TGCAGTGCTAGGGGGGGACTAGCGGTCTACGAGCAGTACTTC,CSARGGLAVYEQYF
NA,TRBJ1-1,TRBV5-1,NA,TGCGCCAGCAGCCCAAGGGGGGCTGAAGCTTTCTTT,CASSPRGAEAFF
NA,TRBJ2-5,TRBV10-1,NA,TGCGCCAGCAGTCCAGCAGGGGAGCTGGAGACCCAGTACTTC,CASSPAGELETQYF
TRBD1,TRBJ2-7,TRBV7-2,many,TGTGCCAGCAGCTTATGGGGCCGACAGGGCAACCTCCTCCAAGTTTCCTACGAGCAGTACTTC,CASSLWGRQGNLLQVSYEQYF
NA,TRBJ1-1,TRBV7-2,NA,TGTGCCAGCAGCTCAGGAGTTGAGGCACGGGGAGCTTTCTTT,CASSSGVEARGAFF
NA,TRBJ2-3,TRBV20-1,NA,TGCAGTGCTAGTGCTCCGGGGGCCAGGGGTACGCAGTATTTT,CSASAPGARGTQYF
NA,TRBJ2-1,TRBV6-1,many,TGTGCCAGCACCGGACTCGTGGGTATCAATGAGCAGTTCTTC,CASTGLVGINEQFF
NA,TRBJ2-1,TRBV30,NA,TGTGCCTGGAGTAAAACCTCTGGGGATGAGCAGTTCTTC,CAWSKTSGDEQFF
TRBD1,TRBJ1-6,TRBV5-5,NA,TGTGCCAGCAGCCACGTTCCGGGACAGGGCGTTAATTCACCCCTCCACTTT,CASSHVPGQGVNSPLHF
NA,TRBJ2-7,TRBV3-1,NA,TGTGCCAGCAGCCAAGAGATGGCGGCCTCCTACGAGCAGTACTTC,CASSQEMAASYEQYF
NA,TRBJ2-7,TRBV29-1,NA,TGCAGCGTTGCCGGGACCTACGAGCAGTACTTC,CSVAGTYEQYF
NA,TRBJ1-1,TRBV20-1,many,TGCAGTGCTAGAAGGAGGATAGACACTGAAGCTTTCTTT,CSARRRIDTEAFF
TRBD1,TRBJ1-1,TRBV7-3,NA,TGTGCCAGCAGCGGGGACAGGAACGAAGCTTTCTTT,CASSGDRNEAFF